Listed below are T cell receptor beta chains from one sample, sequenced in a study of blood T cell repertoires in COVID-19. Produced via immunoSEQ multiplex PCR; TCRdb's table is partial and in-frame only. The data hold fewer than 350,000 clones, with roughly nine tenths observed a single time. Specimen: PBMCs or T cells enriched from blood (not recorded which). The receptors derive from a woman between 40 and 50 years old who had recovered from COVID-19. Each CDR3 is given with its conserved first and last residue. A D gene is named only where the DNA matches it firmly. The size entry is marked missing in some rows and otherwise reads once, few, many or a size class.

j_gene: TRBJ2-1; d_gene: NA; v_gene: TRBV2; abundance: NA; CDR3nt: TGTGCCAGCAGTGGACTAGTGGCTGTCAATGAGCAGTTCTTC; CDR3aa: CASSGLVAVNEQFF
j_gene: TRBJ2-6; d_gene: NA; v_gene: TRBV7-3; abundance: NA; CDR3nt: TGTGCCAGCAGCTTAAGAGGCTCCAGCTCTGGGGCCAACGTCCTGACTTTC; CDR3aa: CASSLRGSSSGANVLTF
j_gene: TRBJ2-5; d_gene: NA; v_gene: TRBV19; abundance: NA; CDR3nt: TGTGCCAGTAGTATAGATCGTACAGTACAAGAGACCCAGTACTTC; CDR3aa: CASSIDRTVQETQYF
j_gene: TRBJ2-7; d_gene: TRBD1; v_gene: TRBV6-5; abundance: NA; CDR3nt: TGTGCCAGCTTGGGACAGGGTCTCTACGAGCAGTACTTC; CDR3aa: CASLGQGLYEQYF
j_gene: TRBJ1-6; d_gene: NA; v_gene: TRBV7-2; abundance: NA; CDR3nt: TGTGCCAGCAGCTTGGACTCAGGCTCCTATAATTCACCCCTCCACTTT; CDR3aa: CASSLDSGSYNSPLHF
j_gene: TRBJ1-5; d_gene: NA; v_gene: TRBV28; abundance: NA; CDR3nt: TGTGCCAGCAGTCCGCCCAGGGGCGGCAATCAGCCCCAGCATTTT; CDR3aa: CASSPPRGGNQPQHF
j_gene: TRBJ1-5; d_gene: NA; v_gene: TRBV2; abundance: NA; CDR3nt: TGTGCCAGCAGTGAAGTCCTCCAGAAACAGCCCCAGCATTTT; CDR3aa: CASSEVLQKQPQHF
j_gene: TRBJ1-2; d_gene: NA; v_gene: TRBV20-1; abundance: NA; CDR3nt: TGCAGTGCTGGTGGACGGCCGGGCTATGGCTACACCTTC; CDR3aa: CSAGGRPGYGYTF
j_gene: TRBJ2-1; d_gene: NA; v_gene: TRBV24-1; abundance: NA; CDR3nt: TGTGCCACCAGTGACCCTAACAGGGTGGGCTACAATGAGCAGTTCTTC; CDR3aa: CATSDPNRVGYNEQFF
j_gene: TRBJ1-6; d_gene: NA; v_gene: TRBV19; abundance: NA; CDR3nt: TGTGCCAGTAGTGCCGGCACGGGCGGGACACCCCTCCACTTT; CDR3aa: CASSAGTGGTPLHF
j_gene: TRBJ1-5; d_gene: NA; v_gene: TRBV2; abundance: many; CDR3nt: TGTGCCAGCAGTGAGCAGGCCCCCGGTCAGCCCCAGCATTTT; CDR3aa: CASSEQAPGQPQHF
j_gene: TRBJ1-2; d_gene: TRBD1; v_gene: TRBV27; abundance: NA; CDR3nt: TGTGCCAGCAGTTTAGAGGGGGCGGAGATCTATGGCTACACCTTC; CDR3aa: CASSLEGAEIYGYTF
j_gene: TRBJ1-1; d_gene: NA; v_gene: TRBV19; abundance: NA; CDR3nt: TGTGCCACCCGGGCGGGGGGCCTCCAGAACACTGAAGCTTTCTTT; CDR3aa: CATRAGGLQNTEAFF
j_gene: TRBJ1-5; d_gene: NA; v_gene: TRBV30; abundance: once; CDR3nt: TGTGCCTGGAGTGTCCCAGGGCTTGGGAGCAATCAGCCCCAGCATTTT; CDR3aa: CAWSVPGLGSNQPQHF
j_gene: TRBJ2-6; d_gene: NA; v_gene: TRBV18; abundance: many; CDR3nt: TGTGCCAGCTCGCGGGCGGGGACGGTCAACTCTGGGGCCAACGTCCTGACTTTC; CDR3aa: CASSRAGTVNSGANVLTF
j_gene: TRBJ2-3; d_gene: NA; v_gene: TRBV7-9; abundance: few; CDR3nt: TGTGCCAGCAGCCGGACTACTCACACAGATACGCAGTATTTT; CDR3aa: CASSRTTHTDTQYF
j_gene: TRBJ2-5; d_gene: TRBD2; v_gene: TRBV9; abundance: NA; CDR3nt: TGTGCCAGCAGCACCCGGCGGGCTAGCGGGCAAGAGACCCAGTACTTC; CDR3aa: CASSTRRASGQETQYF
j_gene: TRBJ2-7; d_gene: TRBD1; v_gene: TRBV18; abundance: NA; CDR3nt: TGTGCCAGCTCACTCCAGAGGGCAGGGGGCAACGAGCAGTACTTC; CDR3aa: CASSLQRAGGNEQYF
j_gene: TRBJ2-2; d_gene: NA; v_gene: TRBV3-1/TRBV3-2; abundance: NA; CDR3nt: TGTGCCAGCAGCCAAGGGGCAGGGCCTGCCGGGGAGCTGTTTTTT; CDR3aa: CASSQGAGPAGELFF
j_gene: TRBJ1-5; d_gene: NA; v_gene: TRBV2; abundance: NA; CDR3nt: TGTGCCAGCAGTGTCGGGGGCAATCAGCCCCAGCATTTT; CDR3aa: CASSVGGNQPQHF
j_gene: TRBJ2-1; d_gene: TRBD2; v_gene: TRBV10-3; abundance: few; CDR3nt: TGTGCCATCGGATCGGGACTAGCGGACAATGAGCAGTTCTTC; CDR3aa: CAIGSGLADNEQFF